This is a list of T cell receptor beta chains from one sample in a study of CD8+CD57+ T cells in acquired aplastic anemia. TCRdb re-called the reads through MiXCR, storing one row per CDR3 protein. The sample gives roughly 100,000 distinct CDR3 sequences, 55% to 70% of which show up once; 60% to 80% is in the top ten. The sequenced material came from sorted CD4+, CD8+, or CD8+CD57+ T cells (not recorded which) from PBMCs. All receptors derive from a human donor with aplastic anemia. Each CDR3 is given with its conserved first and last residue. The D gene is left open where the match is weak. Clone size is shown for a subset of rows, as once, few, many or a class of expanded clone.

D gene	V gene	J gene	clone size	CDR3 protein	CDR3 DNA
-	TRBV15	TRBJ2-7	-	CATSTTPLGRAEQYF	TGTGCCACCAGCACTACCCCGCTAGGTAGAGCCGAGCAGTACTTC
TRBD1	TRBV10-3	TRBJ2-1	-	CAISPGQRPEETQFF	TGTGCCATCAGTCCGGGACAGAGGCCAGAAGAGACCCAGTTCTTC
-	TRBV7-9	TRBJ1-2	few	CASSSQGASGYTF	TGTGCCAGCAGCTCCCAGGGTGCCAGCGGCTACACCTTC
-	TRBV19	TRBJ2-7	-	CASSILSARTFDSYEQYF	TGTGCCAGTAGTATTCTCAGCGCACGGACATTCGACTCCTACGAGCAGTACTTC
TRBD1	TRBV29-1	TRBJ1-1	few	CSVSGQMNTEAFF	TGCAGCGTCTCGGGACAGATGAACACTGAAGCTTTCTTT
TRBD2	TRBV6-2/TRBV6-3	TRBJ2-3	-	CASSHRDLSLAALRTDTQYF	TGTGCCAGCAGTCACCGGGACCTCTCCCTAGCGGCGTTACGCACAGATACGCAGTATTTT
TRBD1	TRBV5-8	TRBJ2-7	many	CASRSPGQVLEQYF	TGTGCCAGCAGATCACCGGGACAGGTCCTCGAGCAGTACTTC
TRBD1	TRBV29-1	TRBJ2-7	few	CSAQTGASYEQYF	TGCAGCGCACAGACAGGGGCCTCCTACGAGCAGTACTTC
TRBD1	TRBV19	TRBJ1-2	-	CATRGQGSGYTF	TGTGCCACCCGGGGACAGGGGTCTGGCTACACCTTC
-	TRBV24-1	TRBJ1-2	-	CATQGNYGYTF	TGTGCCACACAGGGAAACTATGGCTACACCTTC
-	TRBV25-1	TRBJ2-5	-	CASSEPERALIQETQYF	TGTGCCAGCAGTGAACCCGAGCGGGCTCTAATCCAAGAGACCCAGTACTTC